The text below deals with one T cell receptor beta chain. Its antigen is currently unknown. The table came from immunoSEQ multiplex PCR; TCRdb's copy has only in-frame clones and leaves some out. The table has approximately 5,000 clones, 85% seen once. These data originate in a study of immune evolution from preneoplasia to lung adenocarcinoma. With 10 bases removed from V and 0 bases from J, the gap between germline ends came to 10 bases. Germline CDR1 reads MRHNA; CDR2 reads SNTAGT. The CDR3 is 13 residues long. Notes on the study in general: Later-stage lesions seemingly showed higher T cell density and diversity than normal lung.

The TCR originated in a person aged 45 to 59 with lung adenocarcinoma. The chain has TRBV6-4 and TRBJ1-3, with a possible D match to TRBD1 (6 bases). The sequenced sample was FFPE invasive lung adenocarcinoma tissue. CDR3 sequence reads: CATAGDSGNTIYF. CDR3 sequence (DNA): TGTGCCACCGCAGGGGACTCTGGAAACACCATATATTTT.